The 3 T cell receptor beta chains below were found in one sample sequenced in a study of cytomegalovirus exposure and HLA in healthy donors. Amplification used 60 Vbeta primers and 13 Jbeta primers. Produced via immunoSEQ multiplex PCR; TCRdb's table is partial and in-frame only. This sample's table reports more than 95,000 clones. The sample was PBMCs. The source is a man younger than 40 in good health and CMV-seronegative.

The chain couples TRBV5-5 to TRBJ2-2; TRBD2 aligns across 7 bases. With 6 bases clipped from V and 4 bases from J, the junction kept 3 bases outside the gene matches. CDR1 SGHKS and CDR2 YYEKEE come from the germline V gene (reference sequence). The CDR3 contains 13 residues. CDR3 sequence: CASTAGVTGELFF. Here the CDR3 DNA reads TGTGCCAGCACCGCGGGGGTCACCGGGGAGCTGTTTTTT.

This sequence joins TRBV28 and TRBJ2-7; D possibly corresponds to TRBD1 (7 bases). The CDR3 runs 16 residues. Trimming pared 5 bases from V and 2 bases from J, leaving 19 bases between. CDR1 MDHEN and CDR2 SYDVKM come from the germline V gene. The DNA of the CDR3 is TGTGCCAGCAGTCTTCCTCCAGGGGGGAAGGCCTACGAGCAGTACTTC. It is translated as CASSLPPGGKAYEQYF. The full variable domain, with the rest looked up from reference TRBV28 and TRBJ2-7, is DVKVTQSSRYLVKRTGEKVFLECVQDMDHENMFWYRQDPGLGLRLIYFSYDVKMKEKGDIPEGYSVSREKKERFSLILESASTNQTSMYLCASSLPPGGKAYEQYFGPGTRLTVT.

The V gene is TRBV4-3, the J gene TRBJ2-7, with 14 bases that match TRBD2. The CDR3 contains 17 residues. Germline CDR1 LGHNA, CDR2 YSLEER. V lost 3 bases to trimming and J lost 4 bases; unmatched junction nucleotides: 8. The CDR3, as DNA: TGCGCCAGCAGCCAGGGGACTAGCGGGAGCTTCTCGTACGAGCAGTACTTC. Translating it yields CASSQGTSGSFSYEQYF.